The rows below give T cell receptor beta chains drawn from one sample of a study of blood T cell repertoires in COVID-19. Some clones are missing from TCRdb's copy, which holds only in-frame ones; the method was immunoSEQ multiplex PCR. The sample lists under 55,000 clones, 60% to 80% occurring once. Sequencing was performed on PBMCs or T cells enriched from blood (not recorded which). The receptors here all came from a woman between 50 and 59 years old with acute COVID-19. The CDR3 runs from the conserved cysteine through the conserved F or W. D genes are given only for firm matches. Size values are once, few and many counts, or a class for expanded clones, and some rows have none.

length: 16; D: TRBD2; size: NA; V: TRBV6-2/TRBV6-3; J: TRBJ2-3; DNA: TGTGCCAGCAGTAACCGGGACTATGGGGTTCAAGATACGCAGTATTTT; CDR3: CASSNRDYGVQDTQYF
length: 14; D: TRBD1; size: NA; V: TRBV7-8; J: TRBJ2-7; DNA: TGTGCCAGCGGCCTGGGACAGCTCTCCTACGAGCAGTACTTC; CDR3: CASGLGQLSYEQYF
length: 15; D: TRBD1; size: NA; V: TRBV11-1; J: TRBJ2-7; DNA: TGTGCCAGCAGCTTATGGCGCGGGACAGGGGGCGAGCAGTACTTC; CDR3: CASSLWRGTGGEQYF
length: 16; D: TRBD1; size: NA; V: TRBV6-5; J: TRBJ1-2; DNA: TGTGCCAGCAGTTACTCAAGGACAGGAGGCAACTATGGCTACACCTTC; CDR3: CASSYSRTGGNYGYTF
length: 15; D: TRBD1; size: NA; V: TRBV7-6; J: TRBJ2-3; DNA: TGTGCCAGCAGCTTGAGGGCAGGGGGCAGAGATACGCAGTATTTT; CDR3: CASSLRAGGRDTQYF
length: 15; D: TRBD1; size: few; V: TRBV30; J: TRBJ1-5; DNA: TGTGCCTGGAGTGTACAGTCAGGGGGGCGTCAGCCCCAGCATTTT; CDR3: CAWSVQSGGRQPQHF
length: 11; D: NA; size: medium-sized; V: TRBV30; J: TRBJ1-1; DNA: TGTGCCTTGGAGGATGGCACTGAAGCTTTCTTT; CDR3: CALEDGTEAFF
length: 17; D: TRBD2; size: NA; V: TRBV9; J: TRBJ2-3; DNA: TGTGCCAGCAGCCCCCCCCGAGCGGGGCCTAGCACAGATACGCAGTATTTT; CDR3: CASSPPRAGPSTDTQYF
length: 18; D: TRBD2; size: NA; V: TRBV5-4; J: TRBJ2-3; DNA: TGTGCCAGCAGCCCCCCCGGGGGTGAGCGGGGGGGCACAGATACGCAGTATTTT; CDR3: CASSPPGGERGGTDTQYF
length: 14; D: NA; size: NA; V: TRBV11-2; J: TRBJ1-4; DNA: TGTGCCAGCAGCTTAAGCGGGTCCCATGAAAAACTGTTTTTT; CDR3: CASSLSGSHEKLFF
length: 13; D: NA; size: NA; V: TRBV29-1; J: TRBJ2-2; DNA: TGCAGCGTAAGAAACAGCAACACCGGGGAGCTGTTTTTT; CDR3: CSVRNSNTGELFF
length: 15; D: NA; size: NA; V: TRBV6-5; J: TRBJ1-1; DNA: TGTGCCAGCAAAGCGGCAGGAAGGCCCAACACTGAAGCTTTCTTT; CDR3: CASKAAGRPNTEAFF
length: 12; D: NA; size: NA; V: TRBV28; J: TRBJ1-2; DNA: TGTGCCAGCAGTTTTTCGGGGAGTGGCTACACCTTC; CDR3: CASSFSGSGYTF
length: 14; D: TRBD2; size: NA; V: TRBV9; J: TRBJ2-3; DNA: TGTGCCAGCAGCCCACTAGCGGGCACAGATACGCAGTATTTT; CDR3: CASSPLAGTDTQYF
length: 13; D: NA; size: NA; V: TRBV12-3/TRBV12-4; J: TRBJ1-5; DNA: TGTGCCAGCACTCGGGACTCCAATCAGCCCCAGCATTTT; CDR3: CASTRDSNQPQHF
length: 15; D: NA; size: NA; V: TRBV5-1; J: TRBJ1-1; DNA: TGCGCCAGCAGCTCCACTGGGGTGAGGGACACTGAAGCTTTCTTT; CDR3: CASSSTGVRDTEAFF
length: 15; D: TRBD1; size: few; V: TRBV4-1; J: TRBJ1-1; DNA: TGCGCCAGCAGCCAACGGACAGGGAGTCCCTCGGAAGCTTTCTTT; CDR3: CASSQRTGSPSEAFF
length: 15; D: TRBD1; size: NA; V: TRBV7-9; J: TRBJ2-5; DNA: TGTGCCAGCAGCTACGGACAGGGGGTTTCAGAGACCCAGTACTTC; CDR3: CASSYGQGVSETQYF
length: 13; D: NA; size: NA; V: TRBV7-9; J: TRBJ2-5; DNA: TGTGCCAGCAGCTCTGCCCAGATAGAGACCCAGTACTTC; CDR3: CASSSAQIETQYF
length: 14; D: NA; size: NA; V: TRBV4-1; J: TRBJ1-1; DNA: TGCGCCAGCAGGCCCCCTGGGGGGAGCGCTGAAGCTTTCTTT; CDR3: CASRPPGGSAEAFF
length: 13; D: TRBD2; size: NA; V: TRBV11-2; J: TRBJ2-2; DNA: TGTGCCCCCGGGGGGGGGTACACCGGGGAGCTGTTTTTT; CDR3: CAPGGGYTGELFF
length: 15; D: NA; size: few; V: TRBV9; J: TRBJ1-5; DNA: TGTGCCAGCAGCCTAGACGGGGGGAGACATCAGCCCCAGCATTTT; CDR3: CASSLDGGRHQPQHF
length: 15; D: NA; size: NA; V: TRBV18; J: TRBJ2-2; DNA: TGTGCCAGCTCACCGAGCCTCGGGGGCACCGGGGAGCTGTTTTTT; CDR3: CASSPSLGGTGELFF
length: 13; D: TRBD1; size: once; V: TRBV2; J: TRBJ2-1; DNA: TGTGCCAGCAAACAGGGGCGAGACAATGAGCAGTTCTTC; CDR3: CASKQGRDNEQFF
length: 16; D: NA; size: once; V: TRBV5-6; J: TRBJ1-3; DNA: TGTGCCAGCAGCTTCCCCGGACTGAGCTCTGGAAACACCATATATTTT; CDR3: CASSFPGLSSGNTIYF
length: 16; D: NA; size: NA; V: TRBV10-1; J: TRBJ1-1; DNA: TGCGCCAGCAGTGAGTCGTTGGGCAGCTTGAACACTGAAGCTTTCTTT; CDR3: CASSESLGSLNTEAFF
length: 15; D: NA; size: NA; V: TRBV5-5; J: TRBJ1-1; DNA: TGTGCCAGCAGCTTGGCCCCACGGTTGAACACTGAAGCTTTCTTT; CDR3: CASSLAPRLNTEAFF
length: 16; D: TRBD1; size: NA; V: TRBV7-9; J: TRBJ2-5; DNA: TGTGCCAGCAGCTCCCGGACAGGGATCAAGCAAGAGACCCAGTACTTC; CDR3: CASSSRTGIKQETQYF
length: 15; D: NA; size: NA; V: TRBV6-5; J: TRBJ1-6; DNA: TGTGCCAGCAGTTACTCGCAGGGTGATAGTTCACCCCTCCACTTT; CDR3: CASSYSQGDSSPLHF
length: 16; D: NA; size: once; V: TRBV9; J: TRBJ1-4; DNA: TGTGCCAGCAGCGTAGACCCCTCCGGGGCTAATGAAAAACTGTTTTTT; CDR3: CASSVDPSGANEKLFF
length: 12; D: NA; size: NA; V: TRBV12-3/TRBV12-4; J: TRBJ1-2; DNA: TGTGCCAGCAGCTACAGTGGGTATGGCTACACCTTC; CDR3: CASSYSGYGYTF
length: 12; D: NA; size: NA; V: TRBV14; J: TRBJ2-1; DNA: TGTGCCAGCAGCCAAGGTTGGGGCGAGCAGTTCTTC; CDR3: CASSQGWGEQFF
length: 13; D: TRBD1; size: few; V: TRBV20-1; J: TRBJ2-7; DNA: TGCAGTGCTAGTAGCAGGGGGAAGAACGAGCAGTACTTC; CDR3: CSASSRGKNEQYF
length: 12; D: NA; size: NA; V: TRBV5-8; J: TRBJ1-2; DNA: TGTGCCAGCAGCTTCAAAGCCTATGGCTACACCTTC; CDR3: CASSFKAYGYTF
length: 15; D: NA; size: many; V: TRBV10-3; J: TRBJ1-5; DNA: TGTGCCATCAGCGATGGGGGGTTTGGCAATCAGCCCCAGCATTTT; CDR3: CAISDGGFGNQPQHF